This T cell receptor (beta chain) originates from a study of human T cells and chemical hapten exposure. In the source study's methods: Across samples, TCR counts had a median of approximately 100,000 and ranged from 23,224 to 690,600. One entry per CDR3 protein results from TCRdb running MiXCR on the RACE reads. TCRdb, rather than the study authors, made the V and J calls. This table has roughly 100,000 distinct CDR3 sequences, 8.5% to 9% appearing once. Indicated time point: healthy volunteer bleed at 2 weeks. Unfractionated whole blood yielded the extracted total RNA. This clonotype has only a few counts. What it binds is unknown. Trimming at V came to 3 bases and at J to 11 bases, leaving 2 bases not matched to a gene. Per germline, CDR1 SGHRS and CDR2 YFSETQ. The CDR3 has 11 residues. Study-level results: Following DPC sensitization, TCRs present above 1 in 1000 frequency showed no change.

The sample taken for sequencing was whole blood. The chain employs TRBV5-1 and TRBJ2-7; 10 positions agree with TRBD1. The source is a female donor in good health. Some clones in this sample may be carry-over from other donors' samples. The CDR3: CASSSDRGKYF. The CDR3 region has the DNA TGCGCCAGCAGCTCGGACAGGGGGAAGTACTTC. The full variable domain, rest sourced from reference TRBV5-1 and TRBJ2-7, is KAGVTQTPRYLIKTRGQQVTLSCSPISGHRSVSWYQQTPGQGLQFLFEYFSETQRNKGNFPGRFSGRQFSNSRSEMNVSTLELGDSALYLCASSSDRGKYFGPGTRLTVT.